These T cell receptor beta chains were read from a single sample in a study of monozygotic twins with cystic fibrosis. The protocol was immunoSEQ multiplex PCR, while the TCRdb copy is restricted to in-frame clones and leaves out a portion. This sample has over 15,000 clones, with about 96% found just once. The sequencing sample was made of blood. The receptors stem from a girl aged 2-10 years with cystic fibrosis. Each CDR3 is given with its conserved first and last residue. D genes are given only for firm matches. Clone size is stated in some rows and not others, as once, few, many or a class when expanded.

abundance	j_gene	d_gene	v_gene	CDR3aa	CDR3nt
NA	TRBJ1-6	NA	TRBV27	CASSPEGGRYSPLHF	TGTGCCAGCTCCCCTGAGGGAGGGAGGTATTCACCCCTCCACTTT
NA	TRBJ1-1	NA	TRBV2	CASSPQKTMTEAFF	TGTGCCAGCAGTCCTCAAAAGACGATGACTGAAGCTTTCTTT
NA	TRBJ1-3	TRBD1	TRBV30	CACSMIPGQGIGNTIYF	TGTGCCTGTAGTATGATTCCGGGACAGGGCATTGGAAACACCATATATTTT
NA	TRBJ1-1	NA	TRBV11-2	CASSLEGNTEAFF	TGTGCCAGCAGCTTAGAGGGTAACACTGAAGCTTTCTTT
NA	TRBJ1-2	NA	TRBV19	CASRNNRDSYGYTF	TGTGCCAGTAGGAATAACAGGGATAGCTATGGCTACACCTTC
NA	TRBJ1-5	TRBD1	TRBV7-9	CASSQGGQGSGVSRSF	TGTGCCAGCAGCCAAGGGGGACAGGGAAGCGGCGTGAGCAGGTCGTTT
NA	TRBJ2-1	NA	TRBV2	CASSGARGSYNEQFF	TGTGCCAGCAGTGGGGCCAGGGGATCCTACAATGAGCAGTTCTTC
NA	TRBJ2-7	NA	TRBV2	CASSARNEQYF	TGTGCCAGCAGTGCCAGAAACGAGCAGTACTTC
once	TRBJ1-4	TRBD1	TRBV11-2	CASSLETGSGSNEKLFF	TGTGCCAGCAGCTTAGAGACAGGGAGTGGGTCTAATGAAAAACTGTTTTTT
NA	TRBJ1-3	TRBD1	TRBV7-6	CAAREADRGKNTIYF	TGTGCCGCGAGGGAGGCGGACAGGGGGAAAAACACCATATATTTT